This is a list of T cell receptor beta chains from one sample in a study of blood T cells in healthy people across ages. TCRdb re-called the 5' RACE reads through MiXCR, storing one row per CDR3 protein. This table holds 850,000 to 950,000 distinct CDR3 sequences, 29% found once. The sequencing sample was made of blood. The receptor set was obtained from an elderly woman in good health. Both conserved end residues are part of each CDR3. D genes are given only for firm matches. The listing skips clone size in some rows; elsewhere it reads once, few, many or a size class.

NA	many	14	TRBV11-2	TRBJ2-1	CASSLVVNYNEQFF	TGTGCCAGCAGCTTAGTAGTCAACTACAATGAGCAGTTCTTC
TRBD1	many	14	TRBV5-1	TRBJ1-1	CASSLGQVRTEAFF	TGCGCCAGCAGCCTCGGACAGGTACGCACTGAAGCTTTCTTT
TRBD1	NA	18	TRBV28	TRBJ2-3	CASSSLGGGQGGADTQYF	TGTGCCAGCAGTTCCCTGGGGGGGGGACAGGGCGGCGCAGATACGCAGTATTTT
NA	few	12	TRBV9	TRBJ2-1	CASSVELQEQFF	TGTGCCAGCAGCGTAGAGTTGCAAGAGCAGTTCTTC
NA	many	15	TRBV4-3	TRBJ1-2	CASSQDHGTYYGYTF	TGCGCCAGCAGCCAAGACCACGGGACATACTATGGCTACACCTTC
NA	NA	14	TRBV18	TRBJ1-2	CASSPPTPIEGYTF	TGTGCCAGCTCACCACCGACCCCAATAGAGGGCTACACCTTC
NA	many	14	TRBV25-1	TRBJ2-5	CASSSPTGQETQYF	TGTGCCAGCAGTTCCCCGACAGGTCAAGAGACCCAGTACTTC
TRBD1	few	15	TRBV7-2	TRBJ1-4	CASSFGQGAQEKLFF	TGTGCCAGCAGCTTCGGACAGGGGGCACAAGAAAAACTGTTTTTT
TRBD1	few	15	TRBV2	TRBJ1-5	CASSERGQNNQPQHF	TGTGCCAGCAGTGAGAGGGGACAGAATAATCAGCCCCAGCATTTT
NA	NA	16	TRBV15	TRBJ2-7	CATSGSRDSLAYEQYF	TGTGCCACCAGCGGATCCCGGGACTCGCTGGCCTACGAGCAGTACTTC
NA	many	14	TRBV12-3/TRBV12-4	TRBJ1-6	CASSLRDLGRPLHF	TGTGCCAGCAGTTTAAGGGACCTTGGGCGGCCCCTCCACTTT
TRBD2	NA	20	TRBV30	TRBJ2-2	CAWKIFRTSGGAFNTGELFF	TGTGCCTGGAAAATTTTTAGGACTAGCGGGGGGGCGTTTAACACCGGGGAGCTGTTTTTT
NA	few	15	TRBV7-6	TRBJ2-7	CASSLVGATYNEQYF	TGTGCCAGCAGCTTAGTCGGGGCAACGTACAATGAGCAGTACTTC
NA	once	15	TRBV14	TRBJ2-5	CASSQVVGLQETQYF	TGTGCCAGTAGCCAAGTTGTAGGACTACAAGAGACCCAGTACTTC
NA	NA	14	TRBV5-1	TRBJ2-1	CASSLTGQANEQFF	TGCGCCAGCAGCTTGACTGGACAAGCCAATGAGCAGTTCTTC
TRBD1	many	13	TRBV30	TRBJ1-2	CASNPGQGYGYTF	TGTGCCTCAAATCCGGGACAGGGGTATGGCTACACCTTC
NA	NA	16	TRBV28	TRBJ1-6	CASSPAGGSYNSPLHF	TGTGCCAGCAGTCCCGCGGGAGGCTCCTATAATTCACCCCTCCACTTT
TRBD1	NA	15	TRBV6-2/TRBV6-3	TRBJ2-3	CASSSQDRGLDTQYF	TGTGCCAGCAGTTCGCAGGACAGGGGGTTAGATACGCAGTATTTT
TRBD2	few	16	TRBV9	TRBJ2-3	CASSVGGGSGRDTQYF	TGTGCCAGCAGCGTAGGGGGGGGTTCCGGTCGAGATACGCAGTATTTT
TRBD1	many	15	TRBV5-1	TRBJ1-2	CASSSSGTGVDGYTF	TGCGCCAGCAGCAGCTCGGGGACAGGGGTCGATGGCTACACCTTC
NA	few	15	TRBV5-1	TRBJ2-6	CASSRRRAGANVLTF	TGCGCCAGCAGCCGACGCCGGGCTGGGGCCAACGTCCTGACTTTC
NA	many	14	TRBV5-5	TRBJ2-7	CASSSTTPPYEQYF	TGTGCCAGCAGCTCGACTACGCCTCCCTACGAGCAGTACTTC
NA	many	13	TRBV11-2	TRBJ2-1	CASRGWAYNEQFF	TGTGCCAGCAGGGGATGGGCTTACAATGAGCAGTTCTTC
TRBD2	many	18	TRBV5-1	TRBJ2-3	CASSFGLAGIGSTDTQYF	TGCGCCAGCAGCTTTGGACTAGCGGGGATAGGTAGCACAGATACGCAGTATTTT
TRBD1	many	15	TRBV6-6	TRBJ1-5	CASSRRDRENQPQHF	TGTGCCAGCAGTCGCCGGGACAGGGAGAATCAGCCCCAGCATTTT
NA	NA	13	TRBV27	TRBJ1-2	CASSKGGFYGYTF	TGTGCCAGCAGTAAAGGGGGGTTCTATGGCTACACCTTC
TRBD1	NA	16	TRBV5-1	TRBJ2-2	CASSFGYRGDTGELFF	TGCGCCAGCAGCTTTGGGTACAGGGGCGACACCGGGGAGCTGTTTTTT
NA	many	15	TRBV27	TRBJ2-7	CASSLKGGGSYEQYF	TGTGCCAGCAGTTTAAAAGGGGGGGGATCCTACGAGCAGTACTTC
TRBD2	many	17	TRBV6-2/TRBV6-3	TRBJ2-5	CASTYLVGLAGQETQYF	TGTGCCAGCACCTACCTCGTCGGACTAGCGGGGCAAGAGACCCAGTACTTC
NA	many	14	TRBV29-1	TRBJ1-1	CSVGQRGANTEAFF	TGCAGCGTTGGGCAACGGGGCGCGAACACTGAAGCTTTCTTT
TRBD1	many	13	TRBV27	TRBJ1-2	CASSRGQWDGYTF	TGTGCCAGCAGCCGGGGACAGTGGGATGGCTACACCTTC
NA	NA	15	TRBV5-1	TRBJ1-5	CASSLAGDLNQPQHF	TGCGCCAGCAGCTTGGCAGGGGATCTCAATCAGCCCCAGCATTTT
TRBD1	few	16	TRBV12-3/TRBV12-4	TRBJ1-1	CASSATGTGNGRRLFF	TGTGCCAGCAGTGCCACCGGGACAGGGAATGGGCGAAGACTTTTCTTT
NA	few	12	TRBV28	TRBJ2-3	CASSEGGDTQYF	TGTGCCAGCAGTGAGGGGGGGGATACGCAGTATTTT
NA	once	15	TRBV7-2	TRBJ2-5	CASSHTGQTQETQHF	TGTGCCAGCAGTCATACCGGACAGACGCAAGAGACCCAGCACTTC
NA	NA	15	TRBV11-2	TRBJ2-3	CASSYWDSSTDTQYF	TGTGCCAGCAGCTACTGGGACTCCAGCACAGATACGCAGTATTTT
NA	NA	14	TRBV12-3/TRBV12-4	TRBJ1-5	CVSSFYGLNQPQQF	TGTGTCAGCAGTTTCTACGGACTGAATCAGCCCCAGCAATTT
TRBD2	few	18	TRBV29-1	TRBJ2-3	CSSYGRLAGGGGTDTQYF	TGCAGCTCCTACGGTAGACTAGCGGGGGGCGGTGGCACAGATACGCAGTATTTT
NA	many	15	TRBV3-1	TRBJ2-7	CASSPGEVNSYEQYF	TGTGCCAGCAGCCCCGGGGAGGTAAACTCCTACGAGCAGTACTTC
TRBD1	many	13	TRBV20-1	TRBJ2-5	CSPRPGTEETQYF	TGCAGTCCTCGACCCGGGACAGAAGAGACCCAGTACTTC
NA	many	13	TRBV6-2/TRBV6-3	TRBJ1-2	CASSYSGNYGYTF	TGTGCCAGCAGTTACTCGGGGAACTATGGCTACACCTTC
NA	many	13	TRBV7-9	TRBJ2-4	CASSHRDLNIQYF	TGTGCCAGCAGCCACCGGGACTTAAACATTCAGTACTTC
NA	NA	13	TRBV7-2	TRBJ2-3	CASSSAVADTQYF	TGTGCCAGCAGCTCAGCGGTCGCAGATACGCAGTATTTT
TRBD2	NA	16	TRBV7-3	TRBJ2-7	CASNFLPGRCSYEQYF	TGTGCCAGCAACTTTCTCCCCGGGAGGTGCTCCTACGAGCAGTACTTC
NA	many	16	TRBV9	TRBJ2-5	CASSVTPHGGQETQYF	TGTGCCAGCAGCGTAACCCCCCACGGAGGCCAAGAGACCCAGTACTTC
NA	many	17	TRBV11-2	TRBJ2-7	CASSSFTGFTFGYEQYF	TGTGCCAGCAGCTCCTTTACGGGGTTTACTTTTGGCTACGAGCAGTACTTC
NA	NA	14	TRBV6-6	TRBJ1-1	CASSPRPANTEAFF	TGTGCCAGCAGCCCCCGACCGGCGAACACTGAAGCTTTCTTT
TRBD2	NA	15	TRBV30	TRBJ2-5	CAWSGTRGLSETQYF	TGTGCCTGGAGTGGGACTCGGGGACTATCGGAGACCCAGTACTTC
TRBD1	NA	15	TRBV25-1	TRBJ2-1	CASSERSYRGNEQFF	TGTGCCAGCAGTGAAAGGTCCTACAGGGGCAATGAGCAGTTCTTC
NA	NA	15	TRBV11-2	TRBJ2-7	CASSLRFQGASEQYF	TGTGCCAGCAGCTTACGATTTCAGGGTGCTTCCGAGCAGTACTTC
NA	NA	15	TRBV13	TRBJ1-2	CASFRTFGNYYGYTF	TGTGCCAGCTTTAGGACATTCGGGAATTACTATGGCTACACCTTC
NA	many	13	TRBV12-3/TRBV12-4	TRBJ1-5	CASSWGVGQPQHF	TGTGCCAGCAGCTGGGGGGTAGGGCAGCCCCAGCATTTT